This T cell receptor (beta chain) was documented in a study of T cell clonotyping in hematopoietic cell transplantation. Overall study findings and caveats: After transplant, recipient diversity fell while pathologically expanded clonotypes grew through day 180. Without cell sorting, CD4 versus CD8 contributions remain unresolved.

Concerning this clone: Its antigen is unknown.

Data came from immunoSEQ multiplex PCR; TCRdb stores just in-frame clones and leaves some out. This table has 17,000 or so clones, around 71% appearing once. Germline values: CDR1 MDHEN, CDR2 SYDVKM. This CDR3 is 13 amino acids long. V lost 6 bases to trimming and J lost 1 base, with 9 bases between them. The sequencing input was peripheral blood mononuclear cells. This rearrangement joins TRBV28 to TRBJ1-1, with D possibly being TRBD1 (6 bases). The sequence derives from a woman aged 55-69 years in good health. Some clones in this sample may be carry-over from other donors' samples. The CDR3 sequence: CASRRQENTEAFF. CDR3 DNA sequence: TGTGCCAGCAGAAGACAGGAGAACACTGAAGCTTTCTTT.